The 29 T cell receptor beta chains reported below all come from one sample, sequenced in a study of TIL therapy for anti-PD-1-resistant metastatic lung cancer. The immunoSEQ assay was v3. Data came from immunoSEQ multiplex PCR; TCRdb stores just in-frame clones and leaves some out. The table records tens of thousands of clones, under 75% of them present only once. Time point here: pre-treatment sample, taken before nivolumab and TIL therapy. This specimen consisted of blood, obtained at baseline. Receptors originate from a person aged 25-85 years with non-small cell lung cancer.

This clone was seen only a few times. Written as DNA, the CDR3 is TGTGCCAGCAGCTTGGCCGGAGGGTATGAGCAGTTCTTC. The encoded protein is CASSLAGGYEQFF. V is TRBV5-6 and J is TRBJ2-1; D might be TRBD2 (6 bases). Between the trimmed V and J ends, which lost 0 bases and 8 bases, there was a span of 9 bases. Germline CDR1 SGHDT, CDR2 YYEEEE. There are 13 residues in the CDR3.

This clone was seen more than once but under ten times. This rearrangement joins TRBV6-5 to TRBJ1-1; possibly TRBD1 for D (5 bases). CDR1 MNHEY and CDR2 SVGAGI come from the germline V gene. V dropped 6 bases and J dropped 4 bases, with 12 bases sitting between them. CDR3 length: 13 amino acids. The CDR3 DNA is TGTGCCAGCAGGGGGACGGCGATCACTGAAGCTTTCTTT. Translation: CASRGTAITEAFF.

V usage is TRBV5-1 and J usage is TRBJ2-2, with D perhaps matching TRBD1 or TRBD2 (5 bases each). CDR1 is SGHRS and CDR2 is YFSETQ in the germline V gene. The CDR3 has 15 amino acids. The germline V and J ends were trimmed by 4 bases and 8 bases, with 18 bases remaining between them. This CDR3 reads CASSPGRGLRGELFF. In nucleotides, the CDR3 is TGCGCCAGCAGCCCAGGGCGCGGGCTCAGGGGGGAGCTGTTTTTT.

V usage is TRBV5-5 and J usage is TRBJ1-6, with 8 bases lining up with TRBD1. Germline values: CDR1 SGHKS, CDR2 YYEKEE (reference sequence). V lost 1 base and J lost 5; bases outside the gene matches: 2. The CDR3 is 15 residues long. For the CDR3, the DNA is TGTGCCAGCAGCTTGCAGGGGGCAAATAATTCACCCCTCCACTTT. Translated, it gives CASSLQGANNSPLHF.

This chain joins TRBV25-1 and TRBJ2-4; D perhaps matches TRBD2 (5 bases). Trimming took off 0 bases at V and 7 bases at J, with 13 bases between the two ends. CDR3 length equals 15 residues. CDR1 and CDR2 from the germline V gene are MGHDK and SYGVNS. CDR3 in DNA: TGTGCCAGCAGTGAATATAATCGGGGAGTGAACATTCAGTACTTC. Translation gives CASSEYNRGVNIQYF. Together with reference TRBV25-1 and TRBJ2-4, the CDR3 gives the full variable domain: EADIYQTPRYLVIGTGKKITLECSQTMGHDKMYWYQQDPGMELHLIHYSYGVNSTEKGDLSSESTVSRIRTEHFPLTLESARPSHTSQYLCASSEYNRGVNIQYFGAGTRLSVL.

The chain combines TRBV6-5 with TRBJ2-6; no reliable D call. This CDR3 has 15 residues. V lost 6 bases and J lost 0, with 9 bases in between. Germline CDR1 MNHEY, CDR2 SVGAGI. Here the CDR3 reads CASRQTFSGANVLTF. The CDR3 region has the DNA TGTGCCAGCAGACAGACCTTCTCTGGGGCCAACGTCCTGACTTTC.

The rearrangement uses TRBV11-3 and TRBJ2-5; 7 bases align to TRBD2. This CDR3 comprises 14 residues. Trimming cost V 5 bases and J 1 base; bases outside gene matches: 4. Germline V lookup: CDR1 SGHNT, CDR2 YENEEA. This chain's CDR3 is CASSPWTSQETQYF. The CDR3 DNA reads TGTGCCAGCAGCCCCTGGACTAGCCAAGAGACCCAGTACTTC.

The chain has TRBV6-1 and TRBJ1-5; no clear D gene. Germline CDR1 and CDR2: MNHNS and SASEGT. The CDR3 spans 11 residues. The V gene lost 0 bases and the J gene lost 10 bases, with 4 bases spanning the gap. CDR3 nucleotides: TGTGCCAGCAGTGAAGCCGCACCCCAGCATTTT. Encoded protein: CASSEAAPQHF.

The rearrangement uses TRBV19 and TRBJ2-7; no clear D gene. The CDR3 runs 14 residues. V was clipped by 6 bases and J by 4 bases, with 16 bases between them. CDR1 is LNHDA, CDR2 SQIVND, per germline (reference sequence). CDR3 amino acids: CASRVDPFSYEQYF. The CDR3 DNA sequence: TGTGCCAGTAGAGTCGACCCATTCTCGTACGAGCAGTACTTC.

This clone was seen more than once but under ten times. The CDR3 protein is CASSPGLLGEYGYTF. DNA of the CDR3: TGCGCCAGCAGCCCTGGTCTCCTGGGGGAGTATGGCTACACCTTC. The rearrangement joins TRBV4-1 to TRBJ1-2; D perhaps matches TRBD1 (5 bases). This CDR3 has 15 residues. The germline V and J ends were trimmed by 4 bases and 5 bases, with 17 bases remaining between them. Germline V gene data show CDR1 as MGHRA and CDR2 as YSYEKL.

This clone was counted between two and nine times. V usage is TRBV19 and J usage is TRBJ1-3; D possibly corresponds to TRBD1 (5 bases). Germline lookup yields CDR1 LNHDA and CDR2 SQIVND (reference sequence). The V end was cut by 4 bases, the J end by 3 bases, with 10 bases between. The CDR3 is 14 residues long. CDR3 in DNA: TGTGCCAGTAGTACAGGGACCTTTGGAAACACCATATATTTT. As protein: CASSTGTFGNTIYF.

The rearrangement links TRBV6-6 to TRBJ1-5, with D perhaps matching TRBD1 (5 bases). Germline V gene lookup returns CDR1 MNHNY and CDR2 SVGAGI (reference sequence). The CDR3 contains 15 residues. V was clipped by 4 bases and J by 4 bases, with 14 bases between them. The CDR3: CASSSQGWANQPQHF. In DNA form, the CDR3 reads TGTGCCAGCAGTTCGCAGGGTTGGGCTAATCAGCCCCAGCATTTT.

The chain couples TRBV7-9 to TRBJ1-1, with 8 positions matching TRBD1. This CDR3 is 16 amino acids long. CDR1 and CDR2 from the germline V gene are SEHNR and FQNEAQ (reference sequence). With 5 bases clipped from V and 5 bases from J, the junction kept 13 bases outside the gene matches. In nucleotides, the CDR3 is TGTGCCAGCAGCCCCGGACAGGGATCGAGGGGGACTGAAGCTTTCTTT. Protein: CASSPGQGSRGTEAFF.

The chain has TRBV5-6 and TRBJ1-3, with no clear D. CDR3 length: 14 amino acids. Trimming shortened V by 0 bases and J by 4 bases, and 8 bases separated the two germline ends. CDR1 and CDR2 from the germline V gene are SGHDT and YYEEEE. The CDR3 here is CASSLGVEGNTIYF. CDR3 nucleotides: TGTGCCAGCAGCTTGGGGGTTGAAGGAAACACCATATATTTT.

V gene TRBV6-5 combines with J gene TRBJ2-7; 10 bases are shared with TRBD1. From germline, CDR1 is MNHEY and CDR2 SVGAGI. V lost 6 bases to trimming and J lost 3 bases; unmatched junction nucleotides: 8. The CDR3 extends over 15 amino acids. The CDR3 loop is CASRTTGQGFYEQYF. The CDR3 DNA is TGTGCCAGCAGGACCACGGGACAGGGGTTCTACGAGCAGTACTTC.

This clone showed up just a few times. V and J are TRBV19 and TRBJ2-1; 12 bases align to TRBD2. Germline CDR1 LNHDA, CDR2 SQIVND (reference sequence). V gave up 4 bases and J gave up 8 bases; unmatched junction bases: 3. The CDR3 covers 14 residues. CDR3 amino acids: CASSTLAGGDEQFF. CDR3 in DNA: TGTGCCAGTAGTACACTAGCGGGGGGTGATGAGCAGTTCTTC.

This sequence joins TRBV29-1 and TRBJ1-2, with TRBD1 as a possible D gene (6 bases). Trimming took off 1 base at V and 1 base at J, with 13 bases between the two ends. This CDR3 spans 15 amino acids. Germline V gene lookup returns CDR1 SQVTM and CDR2 ANQGSEA. DNA for the CDR3: TGCAGCGTTGAAGGTGGGGGGCGGTTTAACTATGGCTACACCTTC. Translated: CSVEGGGRFNYGYTF.

The genes are TRBV5-6 and TRBJ1-5, with 8 bases matching TRBD1. CDR1 SGHDT and CDR2 YYEEEE come from the germline V gene. V trimming: 0 bases; J trimming: 6 bases; junction bases outside the gene matches: 2. The CDR3 contains 14 residues. DNA for the CDR3: TGTGCCAGCAGCTTGGACAGGGGGGGTCAGCCCCAGCATTTT. Its protein product is CASSLDRGGQPQHF.

The chain uses TRBV6-1 and TRBJ1-2; no firm D call. Germline V gene sequence: CDR1 MNHNS, CDR2 SASEGT. The CDR3 totals 14 residues. V lost 6 bases, J lost 2 bases, and 13 bases lay in between. CDR3 region: CASSRFAQNYGYTF. CDR3 bases: TGTGCCAGCAGCAGGTTCGCTCAAAACTATGGCTACACCTTC.

The CDR3 spells CASTRAGTDTQYF. CDR3 in DNA: TGTGCCAGCACCAGGGCCGGCACAGATACGCAGTATTTT. V is TRBV6-5 and J is TRBJ2-3; TRBD1 might be the D (5 bases). V was shortened by 7 bases and J by 1 base, with 9 bases between the two germline ends. Germline CDR1 reads MNHEY; CDR2 reads SVGAGI. CDR3 size: 13 residues.

V is TRBV6-4 and J is TRBJ1-2; D gene uncertain. The CDR3 has 12 amino acids. Per the germline V gene, CDR1 is MRHNA and CDR2 is SNTAGT. Deletions cut 5 bases from V and 2 bases from J, with 6 bases between. Here the CDR3 DNA reads TGTGCCAGCAGTAGTACCAACTATGGCTACACCTTC. This encodes CASSSTNYGYTF.

The V gene is TRBV5-1, the J gene TRBJ2-7, with D possibly matching TRBD2 (6 bases). The V end was cut by 2 bases, the J end by 0 bases, with 9 bases between. The CDR3 is 14 amino acids. The germline gives CDR1 SGHRS, CDR2 YFSETQ. The CDR3 sequence: CASSLATSSYEQYF. The CDR3 DNA is TGCGCCAGCAGCTTAGCGACTAGCTCCTACGAGCAGTACTTC. Looking up the rest from reference TRBV5-1 and TRBJ2-7 gives the full variable domain: KAGVTQTPRYLIKTRGQQVTLSCSPISGHRSVSWYQQTPGQGLQFLFEYFSETQRNKGNFPGRFSGRQFSNSRSEMNVSTLELGDSALYLCASSLATSSYEQYFGPGTRLTVT.

The rearrangement joins TRBV5-1 to TRBJ2-1; D remains unclear. Germline lookup yields CDR1 SGHRS and CDR2 YFSETQ. This CDR3 is built from 15 residues. V shed 4 bases and J shed 0 bases, with 11 bases lying between them. The CDR3 here is CASSPGGSSYNEQFF. DNA of the CDR3: TGCGCCAGCAGCCCCGGCGGTAGCTCCTACAATGAGCAGTTCTTC.

The V gene is TRBV5-1, the J gene TRBJ2-6; D is ambiguous. V was trimmed by 1 base and J by 0 bases, leaving 11 bases between them. The CDR3 totals 17 residues. Germline CDR1 SGHRS, CDR2 YFSETQ. Written as DNA, the CDR3 is TGCGCCAGCAGCTTGAACTACAGAAGCTCTGGGGCCAACGTCCTGACTTTC. Translated, it gives CASSLNYRSSGANVLTF.

This chain uses TRBV5-1 with TRBJ1-4; D might be TRBD1 (6 bases). CDR3 length equals 13 residues. The germline gives CDR1 SGHRS, CDR2 YFSETQ. Trimming left V 3 bases short and J 5 bases short, with 8 bases between. CDR3 in amino acids: CASSWQGNEKLFF. The CDR3, as DNA: TGCGCCAGCAGCTGGCAGGGGAATGAAAAACTGTTTTTT.

In this sample, this clone turned up a few times. The gene calls are TRBV18 and TRBJ1-1; TRBD1 matches at 7 bases. The V and J ends lost 4 bases and 1 base, in that order; junction bases with no gene match: 6. The germline V gene has CDR1 KGHSH and CDR2 LQKENI. The CDR3 is 15 residues long. CDR3 amino acids: CASSQWTGGNTEAFF. CDR3 DNA: TGTGCCAGCTCACAATGGACAGGAGGGAACACTGAAGCTTTCTTT.

This sequence joins TRBV29-1 and TRBJ2-7; 10 nucleotides align to TRBD1. V lost 3 bases, J lost 5 bases, and 13 bases stayed unmatched. This CDR3 comprises 16 residues. CDR1 SQVTM and CDR2 ANQGSEA come from the germline V gene. CDR3 loop: CSVDGGRTGGLDEQYF. The CDR3 nucleotides read TGCAGCGTTGACGGTGGCCGGACAGGGGGTCTGGACGAGCAGTACTTC.

CDR3 sequence reads: CATSRDRGYEQYF. The CDR3 bases are TGTGCCACCAGCAGAGATCGAGGATACGAGCAGTACTTC. The chain links TRBV15 to TRBJ2-7, with D unresolved. The CDR3 is 13 amino acids. Trimming cost V 0 bases and J 4 bases, with 7 bases left between them. Germline V gene sequence: CDR1 LNHNV, CDR2 YYDKDF (reference sequence). The full variable domain, its missing parts supplied by reference TRBV15 and TRBJ2-7, is DAMVIQNPRYQVTQFGKPVTLSCSQTLNHNVMYWYQQKSSQAPKLLFHYYDKDFNNEADTPDNFQSRRPNTSFCFLDIRSPGLGDTAMYLCATSRDRGYEQYFGPGTRLTVT.

This chain links TRBV27 with TRBJ1-5; D remains unclear. The CDR3 length is 13 residues. Trimming stripped 3 bases from V and 4 bases from J, with 7 bases between. Germline V gene lookup returns CDR1 MNHEY and CDR2 SMNVEV (reference sequence). In DNA form, the CDR3 reads TGTGCCAGCAGTTTTTTGGGGAATCAGCCCCAGCATTTT. It specifies CASSFLGNQPQHF.